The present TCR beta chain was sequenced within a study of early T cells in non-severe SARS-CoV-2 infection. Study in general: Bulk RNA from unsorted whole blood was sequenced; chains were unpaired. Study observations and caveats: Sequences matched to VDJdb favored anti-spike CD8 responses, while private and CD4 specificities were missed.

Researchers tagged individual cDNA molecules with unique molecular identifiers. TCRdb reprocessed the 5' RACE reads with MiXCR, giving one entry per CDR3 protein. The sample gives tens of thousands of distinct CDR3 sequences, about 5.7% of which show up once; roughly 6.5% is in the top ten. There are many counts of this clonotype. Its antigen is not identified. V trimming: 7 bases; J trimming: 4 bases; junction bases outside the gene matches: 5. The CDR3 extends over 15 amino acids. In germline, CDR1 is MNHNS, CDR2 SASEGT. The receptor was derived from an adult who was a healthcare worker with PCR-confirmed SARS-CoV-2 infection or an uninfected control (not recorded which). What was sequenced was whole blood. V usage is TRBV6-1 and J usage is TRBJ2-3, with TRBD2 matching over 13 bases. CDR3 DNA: TGTGCCAGCACCCGGACTAGCGGGAGACCAGATACGCAGTATTTT. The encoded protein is CASTRTSGRPDTQYF.